Each of the 19 T cell receptor beta chains below was sequenced from the same sample in a study of OX40 agonist ivuxolimab in advanced cancers. Data came from immunoSEQ multiplex PCR; TCRdb stores just in-frame clones and leaves some out. The sample shows 70,000 to 85,000 clones, about 85% of them seen only once. This specimen consisted of CD4+ or CD8+ T cells sorted from blood, obtained in a trial of the OX40 agonist ivuxolimab. The receptors stem from an adult with an advanced solid tumor such as melanoma, head and neck, liver or kidney cancer.

The chain uses TRBV2 and TRBJ2-1; 13 bases are a match to TRBD2. V was pared by 6 bases and J by 5 bases, with 10 bases of the junction left unmatched. CDR3 length: 17 amino acids. Germline CDR1 SNHLY, CDR2 FYNNEI. CDR3 in DNA: TGTGCCAGCAGGGGACTAGCGGGGTTTAGGGGCCACAATGAGCAGTTCTTC. Translated, it gives CASRGLAGFRGHNEQFF.

The rearrangement links TRBV28 to TRBJ1-5, with a weak D call TRBD1 (6 bases). This CDR3 spans 15 amino acids. Trimming cost V 6 bases and J 4 bases, with 16 bases left between them. Looked up from germline, CDR1 is MDHEN and CDR2 is SYDVKM. The DNA for the CDR3 is TGTGCCAGCAGCCTCCCCGGACAGCCGAATCAGCCCCAGCATTTT. Its protein is CASSLPGQPNQPQHF.

The chain links TRBV28 to TRBJ1-2, with no clear D. This CDR3 has 14 amino acids. Germline V gene sequence: CDR1 MDHEN, CDR2 SYDVKM. The germline V and J ends were trimmed by 6 bases and 2 bases, with 13 bases remaining between them. The CDR3 loop is CASRKGYQNYGYTF. The CDR3 DNA follows: TGTGCCAGCAGAAAAGGGTACCAGAACTATGGCTACACCTTC.

The chain uses TRBV4-1 and TRBJ2-5; 8 positions agree with TRBD1. Germline CDR1 reads MGHRA; CDR2 reads YSYEKL. The CDR3 sequence is 16 residues long. V lost 2 bases and J lost 1; bases outside the gene matches: 6. CDR3 region: CASSQTTRGLQETQYF. CDR3 nucleotide sequence: TGCGCCAGCAGCCAAACAACCAGGGGGCTCCAAGAGACCCAGTACTTC.

The chain carries TRBV6-5 and TRBJ1-1; 7 bases align to TRBD1. CDR1 is MNHEY, CDR2 SVGAGI, per germline. V gave up 6 bases and J gave up 5 bases; unmatched junction bases: 9. The CDR3 is 14 amino acids. CDR3 loop: CASRKQGRGTEAFF. In DNA form, the CDR3 reads TGTGCCAGCAGGAAACAGGGGAGGGGGACTGAAGCTTTCTTT.

The rearrangement joins TRBV9 to TRBJ1-1; D gene ambiguous. V was shortened by 0 bases and J by 1 base, with 4 bases between the two germline ends. The germline V gene has CDR1 SGDLS and CDR2 YYNGEE. The CDR3 is 13 amino acids. The chain's CDR3 is CASSVVRNTEAFF. CDR3 DNA: TGTGCCAGCAGCGTAGTCAGGAACACTGAAGCTTTCTTT.

V gene TRBV7-6 combines with J gene TRBJ1-1; D uncertain. Trimming removed 5 bases at V and 4 bases at J, with 8 bases between. CDR1 SGHVS and CDR2 FNYEAQ come from the germline V gene. CDR3 length: 12 amino acids. The DNA of the CDR3 is TGTGCCAGCAGCCCACGGGGCACTGAAGCTTTCTTT. Its protein product is CASSPRGTEAFF.

This clone was observed a single time. Within the sample, other DNA sequences also encode this same CDR3. The J gene is TRBJ1-5, the V gene TRBV5-1, with D unclear. The germline gives CDR1 SGHRS, CDR2 YFSETQ. Trimming left V 0 bases short and J 5 bases short, with 6 bases between. The CDR3 is made up of 13 amino acids. The CDR3 loop is CASSLGPDQPQHF. The CDR3 DNA is TGCGCCAGCAGCTTGGGCCCCGATCAGCCCCAGCATTTT.

The chain links TRBV5-4 to TRBJ1-2; 9 bases agree with TRBD1. Germline V gene sequence: CDR1 SGHNT, CDR2 YYREEE (reference sequence). The trim removed 3 bases at V and 8 bases at J, leaving 5 bases unmatched. The CDR3 is 13 residues long. This chain's CDR3 is CASSSRTGEGYTF. CDR3 nucleotide sequence: TGTGCCAGCAGCTCTAGGACAGGGGAAGGCTACACCTTC.

The sample holds a few counts of this clone. This chain connects TRBV6-5 to TRBJ1-1; no firm D call. The ends were cut back, 5 bases at V and 2 bases at J, with 9 bases in the middle. The CDR3 loop spans 13 amino acids. The germline gives CDR1 MNHEY, CDR2 SVGAGI. The CDR3 nucleotides are TGTGCCAGCAGTGCCCCATCCAACACTGAAGCTTTCTTT. Amino acids: CASSAPSNTEAFF.

The chain employs TRBV7-3 and TRBJ2-2; TRBD2 is a possible D gene (5 bases). The CDR3 spans 14 residues. Per the germline V gene, CDR1 is SGHTA and CDR2 is FQGTGA. Deletions cut 3 bases from V and 5 bases from J, with 10 bases between. In nucleotides, the CDR3 is TGTGCCAGCAGCTTGACTACGAGAACCGGGGAGCTGTTTTTT. It codes for CASSLTTRTGELFF.

This rearrangement joins TRBV6-1 to TRBJ2-1; 7 bases agree with TRBD1. The CDR3 has 14 residues. V was clipped by 4 bases and J by 9 bases; unmatched bases: 9. Germline V gene lookup returns CDR1 MNHNS and CDR2 SASEGT. CDR3 residues: CASSADRASSEQFF. The DNA for the CDR3 is TGTGCCAGCAGTGCTGACAGGGCTTCTTCTGAGCAGTTCTTC.

The V and J genes are TRBV28 and TRBJ2-7, with D possibly matching TRBD1 (6 bases). Trimming took 6 bases from V and 8 from J, leaving 17 bases between them. The CDR3 sequence is 13 residues long. CDR1 and CDR2 from the germline V gene are MDHEN and SYDVKM. The CDR3 spells CASSTSDRFKQYF. For the CDR3, the DNA is TGTGCCAGCAGCACTTCCGACAGGTTCAAGCAGTACTTC.

Comments on this clone: Germline and junction disagree at one end, which may indicate a read error. V gene TRBV5-1 combines with J gene TRBJ1-2, with no clear D. The CDR3 length is 13 residues. Germline V gives CDR1 SGHRS, CDR2 YFSETQ. As DNA, the CDR3 is TGTGCCAGCAGCCGAGACGGTCCCTATGGCTACACCTTC. Protein sequence: CASSRDGPYGYTF. Combining the CDR3 with reference TRBV5-1 and TRBJ1-2 gives the whole variable domain KAGVTQTPRYLIKTRGQQVTLSCSPISGHRSVSWYQQTPGQGLQFLFEYFSETQRNKGNFPGRFSGRQFSNSRSEMNVSTLELGDSALYLCASSRDGPYGYTFGSGTRLTVV.

CDR3 nucleotide sequence: TGTGCCAGCAGTTTAGAACCAGGGACGACTGAAGCTTTCTTT. Amino acid sequence: CASSLEPGTTEAFF. The chain is built from TRBV27 and TRBJ1-1; a possible D gene is TRBD1 (5 bases). Trimming stripped 2 bases from V and 5 bases from J, with 12 bases between. The CDR3 has 14 amino acids. Germline CDR1 and CDR2: MNHEY and SMNVEV (reference sequence).

The chain uses TRBV5-6 and TRBJ1-1; unclear D gene. The germline CDR1 and CDR2 sequences are SGHDT and YYEEEE. The CDR3 consists of 15 residues. V lost 0 bases and J 4 bases, leaving 13 bases between the germline ends. The CDR3 loop reads CASSLGRDYSTEAFF. The CDR3 nucleotides read TGTGCCAGCAGCTTGGGGCGGGATTATAGCACTGAAGCTTTCTTT.

V usage is TRBV19 and J usage is TRBJ1-1; TRBD1 agrees at 7 bases. The CDR3 has 18 amino acids. The germline V gene encodes CDR1 LNHDA and CDR2 SQIVND (reference sequence). Losses at the gene ends were 3 bases for V and 2 bases for J; bases not matched to a gene: 15. Here the CDR3 reads CASSILSVAGQKNTEAFF. CDR3 nucleotide sequence: TGTGCCAGTAGTATCTTGTCAGTTGCGGGACAGAAAAACACTGAAGCTTTCTTT.

This clone is a singleton in its sample. V is TRBV30 and J is TRBJ2-3; D call uncertain. The germline gives CDR1 GTSNPN, CDR2 SVGIG (reference sequence). V dropped 3 bases and J dropped 6 bases, with 10 bases sitting between them. CDR3 length: 12 amino acids. CDR3 in DNA: TGTGCCTGGAGGGCGAATTCGGATACGCAGTATTTT. Its protein product is CAWRANSDTQYF.

The chain carries TRBV9 and TRBJ2-2; D unclear. The CDR3 contains 13 residues. The V gene's germline CDR1 is SGDLS and CDR2 YYNGEE. V shed 4 bases and J shed 4 bases, with 8 bases lying between them. The CDR3 sequence: CASSPWGTGELFF. The CDR3 region has the DNA TGTGCCAGCAGCCCTTGGGGCACCGGGGAGCTGTTTTTT.